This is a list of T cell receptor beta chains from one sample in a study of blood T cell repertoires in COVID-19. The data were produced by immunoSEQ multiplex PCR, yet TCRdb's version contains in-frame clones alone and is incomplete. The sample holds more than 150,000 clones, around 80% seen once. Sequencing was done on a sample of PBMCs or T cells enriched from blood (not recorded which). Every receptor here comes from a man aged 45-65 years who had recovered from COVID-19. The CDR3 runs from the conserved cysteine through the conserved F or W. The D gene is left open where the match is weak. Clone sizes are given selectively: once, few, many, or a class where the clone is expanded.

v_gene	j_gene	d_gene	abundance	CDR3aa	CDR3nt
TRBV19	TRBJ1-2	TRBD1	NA	CASSQFRDRGKKNYGYTF	TGTGCCAGTAGCCAGTTCCGGGACAGGGGGAAGAAGAACTATGGCTACACCTTC
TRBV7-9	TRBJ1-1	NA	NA	CASSQQSSNTEAFF	TGTGCCAGCAGCCAACAGTCCTCAAACACTGAAGCTTTCTTT
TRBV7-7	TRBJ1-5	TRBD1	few	CASSFPPGTGRGDNQPQHF	TGTGCCAGCAGCTTTCCGCCCGGGACAGGGAGAGGAGACAATCAGCCCCAGCATTTT
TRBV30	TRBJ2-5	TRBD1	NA	CAMATGVEETQYF	TGTGCCATGGCCACAGGGGTTGAAGAGACCCAGTACTTC
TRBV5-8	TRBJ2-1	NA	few	CASSLNRALPHEQFF	TGTGCCAGCAGCTTGAATCGAGCGCTCCCTCATGAGCAGTTCTTC
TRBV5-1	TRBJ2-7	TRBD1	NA	CASSLSGTGPDPEYF	TGCGCCAGCAGCCTGTCAGGGACAGGGCCAGACCCCGAGTACTTC
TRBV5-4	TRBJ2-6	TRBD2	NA	CASSLGGLAGGAGANVLTF	TGTGCCAGCAGCTTGGGCGGACTAGCGGGGGGCGCTGGGGCCAACGTCCTGACTTTC
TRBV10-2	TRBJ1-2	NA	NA	CASTGGPEGYTF	TGCGCCAGCACCGGGGGGCCGGAGGGCTACACCTTC
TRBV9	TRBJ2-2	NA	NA	CASSARIAGNTGELFF	TGTGCCAGCAGCGCCCGAATCGCAGGGAACACCGGGGAGCTGTTTTTT
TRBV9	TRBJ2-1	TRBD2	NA	CASSVNDWRGGRNEQFF	TGTGCCAGCAGCGTTAATGACTGGCGGGGGGGCCGAAATGAGCAGTTCTTC
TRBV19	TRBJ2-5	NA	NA	CATMGAETQYF	TGTGCCACGATGGGGGCAGAGACCCAGTACTTC
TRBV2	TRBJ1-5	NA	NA	CASSGGGEGQPQHF	TGTGCCAGCAGTGGGGGCGGGGAGGGTCAGCCCCAGCATTTT
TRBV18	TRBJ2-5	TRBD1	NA	CASSPGTGGVEQETQYF	TGTGCCAGCTCACCCGGGACAGGGGGGGTCGAACAAGAGACCCAGTACTTC
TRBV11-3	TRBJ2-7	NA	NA	CASSLVQEAVGQYF	TGTGCCAGCAGCTTAGTCCAGGAGGCGGTTGGGCAGTACTTC
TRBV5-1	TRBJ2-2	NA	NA	CASSLGPSGELFF	TGCGCCAGCAGCCTGGGGCCCTCTGGGGAGCTGTTTTTT
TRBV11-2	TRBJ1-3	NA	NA	CASSESTGNTIYF	TGTGCCAGCAGCGAGAGTACTGGAAACACCATATATTTT
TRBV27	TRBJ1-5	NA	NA	CASSLGRSSQPQHF	TGTGCCAGCAGTTTAGGGCGAAGCTCTCAGCCCCAGCATTTT
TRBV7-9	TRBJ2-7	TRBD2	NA	CASSFEGGYREQYF	TGTGCCAGCAGCTTTGAGGGAGGGTACCGCGAGCAGTACTTC
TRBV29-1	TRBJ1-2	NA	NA	CSASRGAQGAYGYTF	TGCAGCGCCTCCCGGGGGGCACAGGGCGCCTATGGCTACACCTTC
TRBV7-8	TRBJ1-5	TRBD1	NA	CASSPDRAQPQHF	TGTGCCAGCAGCCCTGACAGGGCTCAGCCCCAGCATTTT
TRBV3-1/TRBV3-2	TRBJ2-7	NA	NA	CASSQVATPISYEQYF	TGTGCCAGCAGCCAAGTTGCGACACCTATTTCCTACGAGCAGTACTTC
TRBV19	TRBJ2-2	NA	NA	CASSPHKNTGELFF	TGTGCCAGTAGTCCTCACAAGAACACCGGGGAGCTGTTTTTT